The rows below give T cell receptor beta chains drawn from one sample of a study of T cell clonotyping in hematopoietic cell transplantation. Sequenced by immunoSEQ multiplex PCR; TCRdb stores in-frame clones only, minus some. In the table there are approximately 10,000 clones, about 88% of which are singletons. The sample taken for sequencing was peripheral blood mononuclear cells. The receptors derive from a human donor who either received an allogeneic hematopoietic cell transplant for a myeloid malignancy or was a related donor (not recorded which). Some clones in this sample may be carry-over from other donors' samples. Both conserved end residues are part of each CDR3. The D gene is left open where the match is weak. Some rows mark clone size as missing; the rest say once, few, many or name a class of expanded clone.

clone_size	v_call	j_call	d_call	cdr3_aa	cdr3_nt
few	TRBV19	TRBJ2-1	NA	CASSMQGLSYNEQFF	TGTGCCAGTAGTATGCAAGGACTATCCTACAATGAGCAGTTCTTC
once	TRBV27	TRBJ1-5	TRBD1	CASSSQGAANQPQHF	TGTGCCAGCAGTTCGCAGGGGGCGGCCAATCAGCCCCAGCATTTT
once	TRBV9	TRBJ2-3	NA	CASSPFSTDTQYF	TGTGCCAGCAGCCCTTTCAGCACAGATACGCAGTATTTT
NA	TRBV4-2	TRBJ2-7	NA	CASRTSIKGSYEQYF	TGTGCCAGCCGCACGAGTATAAAGGGCTCCTACGAGCAGTACTTC
NA	TRBV4-3	TRBJ2-2	TRBD1	CASSQGTGGGGELFF	TGCGCCAGCAGCCAAGGGACAGGGGGCGGCGGGGAGCTGTTTTTT
NA	TRBV5-1	TRBJ2-5	NA	CASSLKAGSIQETQYF	TGCGCCAGCAGCTTGAAGGCAGGGTCCATTCAAGAGACCCAGTACTTC
NA	TRBV6-6	TRBJ1-2	TRBD1	CASSPTGGVAGYTF	TGTGCCAGCAGTCCGACAGGGGGCGTTGCTGGCTACACCTTC
NA	TRBV2	TRBJ2-1	TRBD2	CASSEAAGGYNEQFF	TGTGCCAGCAGTGAAGCGGCGGGGGGGTACAATGAGCAGTTCTTC
NA	TRBV6-1	TRBJ1-1	NA	CASSEAGRGYAFF	TGTGCCAGCAGTGAAGCCGGCAGGGGATATGCTTTCTTT
NA	TRBV9	TRBJ2-7	NA	CASSVGEGFYEQYF	TGTGCCAGCAGCGTAGGAGAGGGGTTCTACGAGCAGTACTTC
NA	TRBV6-6	TRBJ2-7	TRBD1	CASSYAIPGTGYEQYF	TGTGCCAGCAGTTACGCCATTCCCGGGACAGGCTACGAGCAGTACTTC
NA	TRBV2	TRBJ1-5	NA	CASSEEDRTLGSNQPQHF	TGTGCCAGCAGTGAAGAGGATCGGACATTGGGAAGCAATCAGCCCCAGCATTTT
once	TRBV29-1	TRBJ1-3	NA	CSVGSGNTIYF	TGCAGCGTTGGCTCTGGAAACACCATATATTTT
NA	TRBV7-6	TRBJ1-1	NA	CASSLGIQNTEAFF	TGTGCCAGCAGCTTGGGCATCCAGAACACTGAAGCTTTCTTT
NA	TRBV5-6	TRBJ2-5	NA	CASSSRGQETQYF	TGTGCCAGCAGCTCCCGGGGCCAAGAGACCCAGTACTTC
NA	TRBV6-5	TRBJ2-7	TRBD1	CARLTGMPYEQYF	TGTGCCAGATTGACAGGGATGCCCTACGAGCAGTACTTC
NA	TRBV9	TRBJ2-2	NA	CASSVAGTVNTGELFF	TGTGCCAGCAGCGTAGCCGGCACGGTGAACACCGGGGAGCTGTTTTTT
NA	TRBV9	TRBJ2-2	NA	CASSVGVGNTGELFF	TGTGCCAGCAGCGTAGGGGTAGGGAACACCGGGGAGCTGTTTTTT
NA	TRBV4-3	TRBJ2-7	NA	CASSQYLGDTSYEQYF	TGCGCCAGCAGCCAATACCTGGGGGACACCTCCTACGAGCAGTACTTC
few	TRBV4-2	TRBJ1-5	NA	CASSPYAQGDHSNQPQHF	TGTGCCAGCAGCCCCTATGCCCAGGGAGATCATAGCAATCAGCCCCAGCATTTT
NA	TRBV2	TRBJ2-2	NA	CASSEQRRRTGELFF	TGTGCCAGCAGTGAACAGCGGAGACGCACCGGGGAGCTGTTTTTT
NA	TRBV7-9	TRBJ1-6	NA	CASSSQGWDSPLHF	TGTGCCAGCAGCTCTCAGGGGTGGGATTCACCCCTCCACTTT
NA	TRBV5-1	TRBJ2-1	NA	CASSLAGEQFF	TGCGCCAGCAGCTTGGCTGGCGAGCAGTTCTTC
NA	TRBV5-4	TRBJ2-5	NA	CASSLGGVETQYF	TGTGCCAGCAGCTTGGGCGGGGTAGAGACCCAGTACTTC
NA	TRBV7-9	TRBJ2-5	NA	CASSLRGGGVHQETQYF	TGTGCCAGCAGCTTACGTGGGGGCGGGGTACACCAAGAGACCCAGTACTTC
once	TRBV19	TRBJ1-4	NA	CASTGALESNEKLFF	TGTGCCAGTACGGGGGCTTTAGAAAGCAATGAAAAACTGTTTTTT
once	TRBV2	TRBJ1-4	NA	CASRGALMRKLFF	TGTGCCAGCAGGGGAGCCTTAATGAGGAAACTGTTTTTT
NA	TRBV4-1	TRBJ2-3	TRBD2	CASSRVLAASTDTQYF	TGCGCCAGCAGCCGCGTACTAGCGGCAAGCACAGATACGCAGTATTTT
NA	TRBV11-2	TRBJ2-7	NA	CASSLGWERGGGSSYEQYF	TGTGCCAGCAGCCTCGGGTGGGAGAGGGGTGGAGGGAGCTCCTACGAGCAGTACTTC
NA	TRBV30	TRBJ2-7	TRBD1	CAWSVPHRGMFGEQYF	TGTGCCTGGAGTGTCCCCCACAGGGGTATGTTCGGCGAGCAGTACTTC
few	TRBV30	TRBJ1-5	NA	CAWSVRVSRWSNQPQHF	TGTGCCTGGAGTGTACGAGTAAGCAGGTGGAGCAATCAGCCCCAGCATTTT
NA	TRBV30	TRBJ2-1	NA	CASSSIGGGLPNEQFF	TGTGCCTCGAGTAGCATTGGCGGGGGCCTTCCCAATGAGCAGTTCTTC
NA	TRBV19	TRBJ1-2	TRBD1	CASRPGTGGNYGYTF	TGTGCCAGTAGACCCGGAACAGGGGGTAACTATGGCTACACCTTC
NA	TRBV2	TRBJ2-3	TRBD1	CARTGTDIDTQYF	TGTGCCCGGACCGGGACAGATATAGATACGCAGTATTTT